This TCR beta chain was identified in a study of T-cell reconstitution after alpha-beta-depleted transplantation in children. Trimming pared 6 bases from V and 1 base from J, leaving 12 bases between. In germline, CDR1 is MNHNS, CDR2 SASEGT. The CDR3 has 14 residues. This clonotype has ten or more counts. Unique molecular identifiers were built into the TCRbeta library. TCRdb re-called the PCR reads with MiXCR, one entry per CDR3 protein. The table shows 150,000 to 200,000 distinct CDR3 sequences, with approximately 7% occurring only once. The sequencing used PBMCs from the stem cell graft donor, collected from the stem cell graft. The rearrangement joins TRBV6-1 to TRBJ1-1; TRBD1 is a possible D gene (5 bases). The receptor comes from a human donor who donated a stem cell graft to a child with Wiskott-Aldrich syndrome. The CDR3 DNA reads as TGTGCCAGCAGGGGGGGGACGCCGAACACTGAAGCTTTCTTT. Translating it yields CASRGGTPNTEAFF.